This T cell receptor beta chain derives from a study of blood T cells in healthy people across ages (dated by TCRdb to the mid-2010s). At the level of the whole study: In model experiments, template switching captured about one uniquely barcoded TCR beta cDNA molecule for every two T cells. Using deep sequencing normalized with unique cDNA molecular identifiers, the study measured how TCR beta repertoire diversity changes with age. Donors were grouped into four age groups: young (average roughly 16 years), middle-aged (about 40), aged (approximately 67) and long-lived (over 80). Donors of different ages were randomly distributed across sequencing lanes to avoid experimental bias. The study analyzed two additional independent replicas of 1 million unique cDNA reads from the same blood draw for two donors, one aged 18 to 29 and one aged 80 or older. Paper-wide results and their limitations: Compared with the aged group, more naive CD4+ T cells, fewer expanded clones and increased TCR diversity were shown by the long-lived group, suggesting age selection. Estimates of total diversity from one million sequenced T cells were regarded as lower bounds and underestimates. Because the CMV infection status of the donors was unknown, age-related changes in expanded clonotypes may potentially have been confounded. A strong correlation was found between observed TCR beta diversity and the percentage of naive T cells measured by flow cytometry. Observed TCR beta diversity per million T cells fell roughly linearly with age, and a significant reduction was already apparent by age around 40. Since profiling was done on bulk unsorted PBMCs, naive and antigen-experienced compartments could not be conclusively compared.

Library preparation used 5' RACE. Sequencing used an Illumina HiSeq 2500. A second PCR of about 6 to 11 cycles was performed with a sample-barcoded 5' primer and a J-beta primer mix. A template-switch 5' adaptor carrying 12 random nucleotides introduced a unique molecular identifier onto each TCR beta cDNA molecule. At least 2.5 million CDR3-containing paired-end reads were obtained from each sample. All of the RNA was converted into first-strand cDNA using the Mint cDNA synthesis kit, with a TRBC-specific oligonucleotide serving as the primer. Following uracil-DNA glycosylase treatment, a first 18-cycle PCR with universal primers M1SS and BC2_uni_R was performed on all cDNA. As for how the authors treated the data: Each sample was normalized by randomly selecting 1 million high-quality reads, each carrying a distinct molecular identifier. Instead of being binned into consensus sequences, reads that shared molecular identifiers were thrown out. MiTCR, set to a Q25 quality threshold and the strictest error-elimination algorithm, was used for CDR3 identification, clonotype clustering and error correction. A nonparametric unseen species model using Euler transformation provided a lower-bound estimate of total TCR beta diversity. Using fastp at Q25 and MiXCR, TCRdb reprocessed the public reads and kept productive beta chains. Rows merge per CDR3 protein into single entries with the most common DNA and genes. These V and J calls rely on TCRdb rather than the paper's analysis. The sample data list about 1,400,000 distinct CDR3 sequences, and approximately 40% of these were observed just once. The biggest ten clones account for 6.5% to 10% of the sample.

The donors were roughly 40 Caucasian individuals from Russia, aged roughly 6 to 100 years, who were systemically healthy. Around 10 milliliters of peripheral blood were drawn from each donor into EDTA-treated Vacutainer tubes. Ficoll-Paque density-gradient centrifugation was used to isolate PBMCs, with at least 6 million per sample. Total RNA, at least 5.5 micrograms per sample, was extracted from PBMCs with Trizol reagent. For every donor, flow cytometry on a PBMC aliquot measured the percentage of naive CD45RAhigh/CD27high T cells. In the germline V gene, CDR1 corresponds to SQVTM and CDR2 to ANQGSEA. Trimming takes 5 bases from V and 5 bases from J, and the germline ends sit 9 bases apart. The CDR3 numbers 11 residues from cysteine through phenylalanine. Just the 33-base CDR3 DNA is kept, in frame starting at base 1. This clonotype was recorded a few times. Its antigen is currently not known. No base quality values were provided; no much bigger clone lies one nucleotide off.

Sequenced input: blood. This receptor was obtained from a woman in her late teens or twenties in good health. The chain links TRBV29-1 with TRBJ1-1; there is no confident call for the D gene. The bases are TGCAGCGTTCCGTCGGTAACTGAAGCTTTCTTT. The resulting protein is CSVPSVTEAFF. Where the CDR3 stops, the reference TRBV29-1 and TRBJ1-1 genes take over; the full variable domain is SAVISQKPSRDICQRGTSLTIQCQVDSQVTMMFWYRQQPGQSLTLIATANQGSEATYESGFVIDKFPISRPNLTFSTLTVSNMSPEDSSIYLCSVPSVTEAFFGQGTRLTVV.